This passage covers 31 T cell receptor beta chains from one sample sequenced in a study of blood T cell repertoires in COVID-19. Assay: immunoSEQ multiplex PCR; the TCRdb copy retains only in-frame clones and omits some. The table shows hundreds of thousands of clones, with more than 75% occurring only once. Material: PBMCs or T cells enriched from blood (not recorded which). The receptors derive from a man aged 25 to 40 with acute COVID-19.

The chain's CDR3 is CASSQDTGSYSYEQYF. In nucleotides, the CDR3 is TGCGCCAGCAGCCAAGATACAGGGAGCTATTCCTACGAGCAGTACTTC. J is TRBJ2-7 and V is TRBV4-1, with a tentative D call TRBD1 (6 bases). With 0 bases removed from V and 1 base from J, the gap between germline ends came to 13 bases. The CDR3 loop spans 16 amino acids. Germline lookup yields CDR1 MGHRA and CDR2 YSYEKL.

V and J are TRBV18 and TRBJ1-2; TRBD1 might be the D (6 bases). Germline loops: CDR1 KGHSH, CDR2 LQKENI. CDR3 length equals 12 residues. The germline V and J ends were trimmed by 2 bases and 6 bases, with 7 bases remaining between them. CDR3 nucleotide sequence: TGTGCCAGCTCACCAGGACAGAATGGCTACACCTTC. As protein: CASSPGQNGYTF.

The CDR3 DNA reads as TGTGCCAGCGCCGGGACTAGCGGGGGGGGTAGGCAGTTCTTC. Residues: CASAGTSGGGRQFF. The genes are TRBV7-6 and TRBJ2-1; TRBD2 aligns across 16 bases. CDR3 length: 14 amino acids. Per the germline V gene, CDR1 is SGHVS and CDR2 is FNYEAQ. Trimming cost V 8 bases and J 12 bases; bases outside gene matches: 7.

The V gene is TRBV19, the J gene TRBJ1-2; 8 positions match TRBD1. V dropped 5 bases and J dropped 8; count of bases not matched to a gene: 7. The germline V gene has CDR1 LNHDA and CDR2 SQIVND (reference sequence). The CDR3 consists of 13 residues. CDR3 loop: CASSLRQGSGYTF. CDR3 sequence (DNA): TGTGCCAGTAGTCTCCGACAGGGGAGCGGCTACACCTTC.

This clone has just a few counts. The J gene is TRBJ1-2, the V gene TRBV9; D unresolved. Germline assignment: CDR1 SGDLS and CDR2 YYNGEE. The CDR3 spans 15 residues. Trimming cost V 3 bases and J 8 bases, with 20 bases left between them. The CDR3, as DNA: TGTGCCAGCAGCGCCAACTCCGACAACATTTGGGGCTACACCTTC. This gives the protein CASSANSDNIWGYTF.

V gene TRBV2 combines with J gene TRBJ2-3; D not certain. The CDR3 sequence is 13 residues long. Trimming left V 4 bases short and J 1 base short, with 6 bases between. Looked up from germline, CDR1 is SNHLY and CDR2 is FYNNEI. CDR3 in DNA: TGTGCCAGCAGTGCCCTAGGCACAGATACGCAGTATTTT. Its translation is CASSALGTDTQYF.

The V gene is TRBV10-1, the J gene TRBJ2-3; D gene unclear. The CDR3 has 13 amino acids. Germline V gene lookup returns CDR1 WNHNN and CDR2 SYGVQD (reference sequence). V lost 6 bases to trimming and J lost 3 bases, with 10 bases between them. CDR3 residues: CASRTDGTDTQYF. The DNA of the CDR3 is TGCGCCAGCAGAACCGACGGGACAGATACGCAGTATTTT.

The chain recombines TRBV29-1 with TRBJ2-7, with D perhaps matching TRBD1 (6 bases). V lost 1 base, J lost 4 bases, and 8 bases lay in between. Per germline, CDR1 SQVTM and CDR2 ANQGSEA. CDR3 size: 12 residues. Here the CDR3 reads CSVEGGGYEQYF. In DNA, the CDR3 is TGCAGCGTTGAAGGAGGGGGTTACGAGCAGTACTTC.

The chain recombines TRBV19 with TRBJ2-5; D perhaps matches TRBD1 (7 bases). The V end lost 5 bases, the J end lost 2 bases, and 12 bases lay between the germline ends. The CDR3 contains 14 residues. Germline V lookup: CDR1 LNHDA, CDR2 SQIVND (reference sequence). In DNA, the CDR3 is TGTGCCAGTAGTTCAGGGGGAGGACAAGAGACCCAGTACTTC. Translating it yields CASSSGGGQETQYF.

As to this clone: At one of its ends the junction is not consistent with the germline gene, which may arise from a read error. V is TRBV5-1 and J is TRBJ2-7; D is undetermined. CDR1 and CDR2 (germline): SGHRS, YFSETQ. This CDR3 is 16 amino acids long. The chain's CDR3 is CASSFESSSTSHEQYF. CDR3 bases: TGCGCCAGCAGCTTTGAGTCCTCCTCAACCTCCCACGAGCAGTACTTC.

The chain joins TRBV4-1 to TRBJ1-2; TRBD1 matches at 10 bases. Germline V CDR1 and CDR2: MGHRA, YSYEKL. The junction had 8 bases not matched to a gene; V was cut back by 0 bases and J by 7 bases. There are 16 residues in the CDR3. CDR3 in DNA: TGCGCCAGCAGCCAAGAAGCGGGGACAGGGGTTTCTGGCTACACCTTC. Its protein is CASSQEAGTGVSGYTF.

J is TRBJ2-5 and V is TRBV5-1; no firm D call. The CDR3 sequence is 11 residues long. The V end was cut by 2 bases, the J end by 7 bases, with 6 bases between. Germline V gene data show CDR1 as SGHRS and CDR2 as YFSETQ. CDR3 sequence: CASSFESTQYF. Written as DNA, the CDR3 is TGCGCCAGCAGCTTTGAGTCGACCCAGTACTTC.

Here the CDR3 reads CASSTGQGKAFF. The DNA for the CDR3 is TGTGCCAGCAGCACCGGACAGGGAAAAGCTTTCTTT. The genes are TRBV5-5 and TRBJ1-1; 8 positions agree with TRBD1. Trimming removed 4 bases from V and 9 bases from J; junction bases left unmatched: 5. Looked up from germline, CDR1 is SGHKS and CDR2 is YYEKEE (reference sequence). The CDR3 is 12 amino acids.

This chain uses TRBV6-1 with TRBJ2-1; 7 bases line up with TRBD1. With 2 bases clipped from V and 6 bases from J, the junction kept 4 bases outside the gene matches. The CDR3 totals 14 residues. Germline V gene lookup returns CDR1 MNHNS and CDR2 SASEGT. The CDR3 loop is CASSETWTGNEQFF. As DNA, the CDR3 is TGTGCCAGCAGTGAAACCTGGACAGGCAATGAGCAGTTCTTC.

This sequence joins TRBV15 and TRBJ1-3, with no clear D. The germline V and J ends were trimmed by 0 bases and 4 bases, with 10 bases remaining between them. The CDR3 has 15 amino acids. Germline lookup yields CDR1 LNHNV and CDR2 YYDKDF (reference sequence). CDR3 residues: CATSREASGGNTIYF. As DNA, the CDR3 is TGTGCCACCAGCAGAGAAGCTAGCGGGGGAAACACCATATATTTT.

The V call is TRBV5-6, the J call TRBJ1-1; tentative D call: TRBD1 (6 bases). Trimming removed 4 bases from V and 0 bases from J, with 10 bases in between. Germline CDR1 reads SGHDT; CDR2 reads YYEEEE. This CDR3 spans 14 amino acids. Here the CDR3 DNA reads TGTGCCAGCAGCGGGGGCCTAATGAACACTGAAGCTTTCTTT. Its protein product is CASSGGLMNTEAFF.

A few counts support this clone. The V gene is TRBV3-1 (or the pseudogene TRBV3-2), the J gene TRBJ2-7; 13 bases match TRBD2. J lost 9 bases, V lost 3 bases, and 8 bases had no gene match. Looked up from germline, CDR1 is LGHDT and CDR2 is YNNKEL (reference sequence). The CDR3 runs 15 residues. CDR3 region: CASSQGLLAGGAQYF. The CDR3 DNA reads TGTGCCAGCAGCCAGGGTCTACTAGCGGGGGGGGCGCAGTACTTC.

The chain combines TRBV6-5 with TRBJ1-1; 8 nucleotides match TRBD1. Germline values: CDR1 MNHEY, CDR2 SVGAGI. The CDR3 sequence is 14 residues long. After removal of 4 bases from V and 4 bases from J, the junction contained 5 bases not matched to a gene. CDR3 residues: CASSSGQGPTEAFF. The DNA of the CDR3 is TGTGCCAGCAGTTCCGGACAGGGCCCCACTGAAGCTTTCTTT.

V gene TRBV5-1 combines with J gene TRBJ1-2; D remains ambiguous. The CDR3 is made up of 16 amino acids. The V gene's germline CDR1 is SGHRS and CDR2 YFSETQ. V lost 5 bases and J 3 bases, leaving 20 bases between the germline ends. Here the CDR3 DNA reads TGCGCCAGCAGTCCAACCGGTGCCCCTTATGACTATGGCTACACCTTC. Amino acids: CASSPTGAPYDYGYTF. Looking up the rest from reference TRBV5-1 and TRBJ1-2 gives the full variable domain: KAGVTQTPRYLIKTRGQQVTLSCSPISGHRSVSWYQQTPGQGLQFLFEYFSETQRNKGNFPGRFSGRQFSNSRSEMNVSTLELGDSALYLCASSPTGAPYDYGYTFGSGTRLTVV.

CDR3 sequence reads: CASSQESFDQPQHF. The DNA of the CDR3 is TGCGCCAGCAGCCAAGAGTCTTTTGATCAGCCCCAGCATTTT. The chain is built from TRBV4-1 and TRBJ1-5, with D unclear. This CDR3 has 14 amino acids. The germline V and J ends were trimmed by 0 bases and 5 bases, with 8 bases remaining between them. Germline V gives CDR1 MGHRA, CDR2 YSYEKL.

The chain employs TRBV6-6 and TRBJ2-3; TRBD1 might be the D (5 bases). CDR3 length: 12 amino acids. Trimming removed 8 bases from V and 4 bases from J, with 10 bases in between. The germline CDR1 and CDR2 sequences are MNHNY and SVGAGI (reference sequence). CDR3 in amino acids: CASAQGADTQYF. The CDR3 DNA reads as TGTGCCAGCGCGCAGGGTGCAGATACGCAGTATTTT.

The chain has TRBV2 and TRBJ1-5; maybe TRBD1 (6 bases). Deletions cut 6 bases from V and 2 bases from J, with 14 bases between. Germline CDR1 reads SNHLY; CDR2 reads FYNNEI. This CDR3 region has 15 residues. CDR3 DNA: TGTGCCAGCAGGGATGGACAGTGGGGCAATCAGCCCCAGCATTTT. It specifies CASRDGQWGNQPQHF.

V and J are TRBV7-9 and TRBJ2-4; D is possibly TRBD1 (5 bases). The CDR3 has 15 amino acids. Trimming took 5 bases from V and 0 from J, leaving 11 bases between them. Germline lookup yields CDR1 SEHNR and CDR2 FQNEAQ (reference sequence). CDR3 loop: CASSDLTAAKNIQYF. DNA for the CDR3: TGTGCCAGCAGCGACCTGACAGCAGCCAAAAACATTCAGTACTTC.

The CDR3: CASTVGQANSPLHF. CDR3 sequence (DNA): TGTGCCAGCACCGTTGGACAGGCTAATTCACCCCTCCACTTT. The chain combines TRBV27 with TRBJ1-6; 7 bases map to TRBD1. Unmatched junction bases numbered 6, after V lost 7 bases and J lost 6 bases. Germline lookup yields CDR1 MNHEY and CDR2 SMNVEV (reference sequence). The CDR3 loop spans 14 amino acids.

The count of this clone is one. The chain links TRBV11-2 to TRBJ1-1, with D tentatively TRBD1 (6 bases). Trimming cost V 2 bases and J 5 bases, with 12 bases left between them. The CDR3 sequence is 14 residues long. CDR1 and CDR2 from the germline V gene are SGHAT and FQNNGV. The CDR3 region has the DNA TGTGCCAGCAGCTTATCGGGAGGGGGGACTGAAGCTTTCTTT. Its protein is CASSLSGGGTEAFF. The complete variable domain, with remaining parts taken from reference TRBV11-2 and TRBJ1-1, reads EAGVAQSPRYKIIEKRQSVAFWCNPISGHATLYWYQQILGQGPKLLIQFQNNGVVDDSQLPKDRFSAERLKGVDSTLKIQPAKLEDSAVYLCASSLSGGGTEAFFGQGTRLTVV.

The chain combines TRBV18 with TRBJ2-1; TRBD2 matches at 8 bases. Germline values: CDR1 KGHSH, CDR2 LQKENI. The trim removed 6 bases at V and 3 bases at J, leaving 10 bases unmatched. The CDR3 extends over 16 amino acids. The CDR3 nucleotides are TGTGCCAGCTCTTCGAGCGGGGGCCCCCTCTACAATGAGCAGTTCTTC. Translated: CASSSSGGPLYNEQFF.

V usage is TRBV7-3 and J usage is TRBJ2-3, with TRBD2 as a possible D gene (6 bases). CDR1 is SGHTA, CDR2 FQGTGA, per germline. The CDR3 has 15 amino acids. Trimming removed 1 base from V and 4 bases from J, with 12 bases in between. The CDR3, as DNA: TGTGCCAGCAGCTTAAGCGGGGCTTCTTCAGATACGCAGTATTTT. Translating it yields CASSLSGASSDTQYF.

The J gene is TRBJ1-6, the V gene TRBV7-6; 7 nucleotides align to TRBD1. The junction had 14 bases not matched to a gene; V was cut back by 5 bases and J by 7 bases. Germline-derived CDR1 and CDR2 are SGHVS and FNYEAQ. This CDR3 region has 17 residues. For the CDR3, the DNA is TGTGCCAGCAGCGCAGTCGCGGCGGGACAGCCAAATTCACCCCTCCACTTT. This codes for CASSAVAAGQPNSPLHF.

The CDR3 region is CATSAIPETGGSYNEQFF. The CDR3 DNA is TGTGCCACCAGTGCCATCCCGGAGACAGGGGGATCCTACAATGAGCAGTTCTTC. This rearrangement joins TRBV24-1 to TRBJ2-1; 9 bases align to TRBD1. With V trimmed by 5 bases and J by 1 base, 11 bases remained unmatched. This CDR3 spans 18 amino acids. Germline lookup yields CDR1 KGHDR and CDR2 SFDVKD.

CDR3 nucleotides: TGTGCCAGCAGCACGGGGGGGCAGGGATCACCCCTCCACTTT. It codes for CASSTGGQGSPLHF. The J gene is TRBJ1-6, the V gene TRBV11-2; perhaps TRBD1 as D (6 bases). The germline CDR1 and CDR2 sequences are SGHAT and FQNNGV. The CDR3 length is 14 residues. Trimming stripped 5 bases from V and 10 bases from J, with 15 bases between.

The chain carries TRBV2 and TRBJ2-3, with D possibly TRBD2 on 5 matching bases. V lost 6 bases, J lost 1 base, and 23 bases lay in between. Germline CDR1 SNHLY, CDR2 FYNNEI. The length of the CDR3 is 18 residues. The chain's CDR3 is CASSPPRGQQWGTDTQYF. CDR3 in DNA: TGTGCCAGCAGCCCACCCCGCGGGCAACAATGGGGCACAGATACGCAGTATTTT.